The sample holds one count of the clone carrying this T cell receptor beta chain. The source of the sample is a study of blood T cell repertoires in COVID-19. Study overall: Sites across the United States, Italy and Spain contributed samples from acute and convalescent COVID-19. T cells, B-cell-depleted T cells, or PBMCs supplied cDNA or gDNA.

Source study methods: Estimated nucleated cell counts came from reference gene primer amplification. The method was immunoSEQ multiplex PCR; TCRdb's version includes in-frame clones alone and lacks a portion of them. That table supplies the V and J calls and clone size; D and trimming were determined from the DNA. The sample shows approximately 500,000 clones, 75% to 90% of them seen only once. V lost 6 bases and J lost 4; bases outside the gene matches: 10. The germline V gene has CDR1 ENHRY and CDR2 SYGVKD. This CDR3 spans 15 amino acids. This chain connects TRBV10-3 to TRBJ1-2, with TRBD1 identical over 8 bases. This receptor was obtained from a human donor in a cohort sampled during active COVID-19. Sequenced sample: peripheral blood. DNA for the CDR3: TGTGCCATCAGCTTGACAGGGGACCGTGGCTATGGCTACACCTTC. Protein: CAISLTGDRGYGYTF.